This is a list of T cell receptor beta chains from one sample in a study of blood T cell repertoires in COVID-19. Produced via immunoSEQ multiplex PCR; TCRdb's table is partial and in-frame only. Of hundreds of thousands of clones listed, roughly 90% are singletons. The source material was PBMCs or T cells enriched from blood (not recorded which). These receptors were taken from a woman in her thirties or forties who had recovered from COVID-19. Each CDR3 is given with its conserved first and last residue.

v_call cdr3_aa
TRBV7-2 CASSPSMNTEAFF
TRBV6-5 CASTGVTSEAFF
TRBV7-9 CASSQLGLAANTGELFF
TRBV6-5 CASSFTSNNEQFF
TRBV4-3 CASSQDSGATNEKLFF
TRBV11-2 CASSLIAGGATDTQYF
TRBV30 CAYQREGGETQYF
TRBV4-2 CASSQDRRDEYYGYTF
TRBV9 CASSTRGTGAGNTIYF
TRBV6-5 CASSYLPGFNGYTF
TRBV7-9 CASSSLAGRTDTQYF
TRBV19 CASSIADSYNEQFF
TRBV9 CASSVAGYTDTQYF
TRBV7-2 CASSLSRQGSPLHF
TRBV6-5 CASSYGGQGGYEQYF
TRBV24-1 CATSEGTASYSNQPQHF
TRBV11-3 CASTILKTGELFF
TRBV25-1 CASSEFDRTAPFF
TRBV27 CASSPRDRPWEQYF
TRBV3-1/TRBV3-2 CASSQVQGRETQYF
TRBV19 CASSITSGGTGGRTQYF
TRBV30 CAWSVEPSKGNTIYF
TRBV13 CASSLAAMNEQYF
TRBV27 CASRGGVGETQYF
TRBV21-1 CASSKTDRGRSTGELFF